This entry concerns a single TCR beta chain. Its antigen is not known. CDR1 is SEHNR, CDR2 FQNEAQ, per germline (reference sequence). This CDR3 contains 15 residues. Trimming cost V 5 bases and J 5 bases; bases outside gene matches: 6. The data belong to a study of shared clonotypes between healthy human individuals. Whole-study results and caveats: Naive subsets typically showed greater estimated richness than memory subsets. Rarefaction gave evidence that sorted-subset sequencing remained incomplete despite large depth.

Sequencing was performed with immunoSEQ multiplex PCR; in TCRdb, only in-frame clones are kept and a portion is missing. The sample shows some 2 million clones, over 85% of them seen only once. This TCR was sampled from a man between 18 and 29 years old in good health. The sequencing sample was made of naive CD4+ T cells sorted from blood. Subset given: CD45RA+ positively selected. The rearrangement links TRBV7-9 to TRBJ1-2; 12 positions agree with TRBD1. The CDR3 DNA follows: TGTGCCAGCAGCGCGGGGGACAGGGGGCCTTATGGCTACACCTTC. Its translation is CASSAGDRGPYGYTF.